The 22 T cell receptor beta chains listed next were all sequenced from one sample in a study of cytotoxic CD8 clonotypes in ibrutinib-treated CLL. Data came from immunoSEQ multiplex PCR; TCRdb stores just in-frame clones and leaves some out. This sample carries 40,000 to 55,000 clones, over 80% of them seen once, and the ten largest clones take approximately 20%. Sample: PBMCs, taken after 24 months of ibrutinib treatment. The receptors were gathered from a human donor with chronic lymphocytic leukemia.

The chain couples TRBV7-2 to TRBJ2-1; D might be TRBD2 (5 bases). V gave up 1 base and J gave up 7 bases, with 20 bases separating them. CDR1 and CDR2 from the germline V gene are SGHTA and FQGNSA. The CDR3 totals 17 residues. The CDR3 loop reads CASSLVSSRRGENEQFF. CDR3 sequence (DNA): TGTGCCAGCAGCTTAGTGTCTAGCCGAAGAGGAGAAAATGAGCAGTTCTTC. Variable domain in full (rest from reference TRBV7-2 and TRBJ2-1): GAGVSQSPSNKVTEKGKDVELRCDPISGHTALYWYRQSLGQGLEFLIYFQGNSAPDKSGLPSDRFSAERTGGSVSTLTIQRTQQEDSAVYLCASSLVSSRRGENEQFFGPGTRLTVL.

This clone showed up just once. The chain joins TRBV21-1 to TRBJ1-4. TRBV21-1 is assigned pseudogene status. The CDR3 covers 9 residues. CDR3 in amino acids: CARDEKLFF. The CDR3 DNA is TGTGCCAGGGATGAAAAACTGTTTTTT.

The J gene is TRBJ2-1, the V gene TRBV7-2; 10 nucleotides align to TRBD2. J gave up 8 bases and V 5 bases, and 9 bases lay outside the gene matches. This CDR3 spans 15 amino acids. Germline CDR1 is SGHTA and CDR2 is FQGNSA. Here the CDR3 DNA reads TGTGCCAGCAGCAAACTAGCGGGGCTTTTTCATGAGCAGTTCTTC. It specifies CASSKLAGLFHEQFF.

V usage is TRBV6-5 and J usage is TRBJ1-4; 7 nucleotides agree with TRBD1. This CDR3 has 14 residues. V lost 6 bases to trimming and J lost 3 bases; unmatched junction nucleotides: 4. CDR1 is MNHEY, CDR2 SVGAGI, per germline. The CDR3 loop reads CASRPGQPNEKLFF. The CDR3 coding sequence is TGTGCCAGCAGGCCGGGACAGCCTAATGAAAAACTGTTTTTT.

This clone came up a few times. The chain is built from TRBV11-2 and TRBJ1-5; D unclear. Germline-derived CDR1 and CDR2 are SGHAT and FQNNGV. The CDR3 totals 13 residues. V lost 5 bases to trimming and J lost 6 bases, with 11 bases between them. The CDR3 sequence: CASSLSVAQPQHF. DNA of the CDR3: TGTGCCAGCAGCCTTAGCGTGGCTCAGCCCCAGCATTTT.

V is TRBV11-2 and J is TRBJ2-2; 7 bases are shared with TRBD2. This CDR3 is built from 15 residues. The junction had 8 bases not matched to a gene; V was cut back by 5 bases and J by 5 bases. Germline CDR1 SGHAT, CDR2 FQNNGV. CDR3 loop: CASSLGLVETGELFF. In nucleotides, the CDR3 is TGTGCCAGCAGCCTTGGACTAGTCGAAACCGGGGAGCTGTTTTTT.

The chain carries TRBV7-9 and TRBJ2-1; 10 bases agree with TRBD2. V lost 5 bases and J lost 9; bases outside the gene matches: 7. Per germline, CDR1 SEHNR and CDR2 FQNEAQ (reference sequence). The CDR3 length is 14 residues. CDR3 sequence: CASSLGLAAGEQFF. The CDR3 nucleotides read TGTGCCAGCAGCCTAGGACTAGCGGCGGGTGAGCAGTTCTTC.

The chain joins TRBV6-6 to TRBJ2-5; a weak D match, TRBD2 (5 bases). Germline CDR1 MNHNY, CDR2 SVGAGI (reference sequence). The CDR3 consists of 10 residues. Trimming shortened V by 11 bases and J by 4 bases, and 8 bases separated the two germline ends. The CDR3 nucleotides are TGTGCCGGAGGAGGAGAGACCCAGTACTTC. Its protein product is CAGGGETQYF.

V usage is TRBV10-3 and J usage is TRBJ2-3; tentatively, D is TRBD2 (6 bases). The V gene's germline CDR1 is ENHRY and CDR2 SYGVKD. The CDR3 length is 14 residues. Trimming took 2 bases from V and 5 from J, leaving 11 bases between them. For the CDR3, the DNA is TGTGCCATCAGTGAGGATTCGGGGGTAGATACGCAGTATTTT. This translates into CAISEDSGVDTQYF.

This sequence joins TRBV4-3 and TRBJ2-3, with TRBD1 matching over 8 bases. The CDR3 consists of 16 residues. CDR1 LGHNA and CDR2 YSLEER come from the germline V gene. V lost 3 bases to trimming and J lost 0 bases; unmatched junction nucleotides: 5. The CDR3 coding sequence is TGCGCCAGCAGCCAGATCCAGGGGGCTAGCACAGATACGCAGTATTTT. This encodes CASSQIQGASTDTQYF.

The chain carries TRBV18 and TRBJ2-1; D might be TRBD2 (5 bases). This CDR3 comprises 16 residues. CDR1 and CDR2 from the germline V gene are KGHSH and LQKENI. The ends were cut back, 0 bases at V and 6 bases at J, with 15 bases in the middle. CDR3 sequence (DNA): TGTGCCAGCTCACCACCTCCTAGCCTGGGTGCCAATGAGCAGTTCTTC. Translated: CASSPPPSLGANEQFF.

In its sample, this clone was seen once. The CDR3 loop is CASSEMWGALVSGANVLTF. The CDR3 DNA is TGTGCCAGCAGTGAAATGTGGGGGGCGCTGGTCTCTGGGGCCAACGTCCTGACTTTC. The chain recombines TRBV6-1 with TRBJ2-6; the D gene could be TRBD1 or TRBD2 (6 bases each). Germline CDR1 MNHNS, CDR2 SASEGT. V gave up 2 bases and J gave up 0 bases, with 17 bases separating them. The CDR3 runs to 19 residues.

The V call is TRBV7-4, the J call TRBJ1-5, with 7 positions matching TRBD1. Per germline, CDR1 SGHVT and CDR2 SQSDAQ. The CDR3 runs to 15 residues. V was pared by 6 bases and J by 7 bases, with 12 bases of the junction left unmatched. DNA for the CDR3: TGTGCCAGCAGTCTCCCTGTACAGGGGAAACAGCCCCAGCATTTT. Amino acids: CASSLPVQGKQPQHF.

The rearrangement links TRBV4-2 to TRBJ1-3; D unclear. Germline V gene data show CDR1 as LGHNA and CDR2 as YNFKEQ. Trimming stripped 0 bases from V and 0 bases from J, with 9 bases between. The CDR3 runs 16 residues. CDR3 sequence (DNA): TGTGCCAGCAGCCAAGATCGGGCCAGCTCTGGAAACACCATATATTTT. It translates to CASSQDRASSGNTIYF.

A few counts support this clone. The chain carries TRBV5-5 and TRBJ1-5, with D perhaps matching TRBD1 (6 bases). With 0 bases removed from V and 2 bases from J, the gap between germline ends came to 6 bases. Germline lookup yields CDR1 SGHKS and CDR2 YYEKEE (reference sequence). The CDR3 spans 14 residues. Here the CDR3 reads CASSLAGGNQPQHF. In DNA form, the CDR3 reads TGTGCCAGCAGCTTGGCAGGGGGCAATCAGCCCCAGCATTTT.

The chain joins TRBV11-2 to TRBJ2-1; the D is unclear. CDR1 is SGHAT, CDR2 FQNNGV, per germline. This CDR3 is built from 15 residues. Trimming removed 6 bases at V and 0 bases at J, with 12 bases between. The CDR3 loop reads CASSASGTSYNEQFF. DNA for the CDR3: TGTGCCAGCAGTGCCTCTGGAACCTCCTACAATGAGCAGTTCTTC.

The CDR3 DNA follows: TGTGCCAGCAGGCAGGAATCCTACGAGCAGTACTTC. Encoded protein: CASRQESYEQYF. This chain joins TRBV7-9 and TRBJ2-7, with D unclear. Germline CDR1 SEHNR, CDR2 FQNEAQ (reference sequence). This CDR3 is 12 amino acids long. V was cut by 6 bases and J by 1 base, with 7 bases left in between.

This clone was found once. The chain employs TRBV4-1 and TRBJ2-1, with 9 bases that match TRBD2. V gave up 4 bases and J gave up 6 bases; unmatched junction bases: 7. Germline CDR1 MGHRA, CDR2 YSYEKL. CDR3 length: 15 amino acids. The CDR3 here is CASSLTASGTNEQFF. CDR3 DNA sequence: TGCGCCAGCAGCCTAACGGCTAGCGGGACCAATGAGCAGTTCTTC.

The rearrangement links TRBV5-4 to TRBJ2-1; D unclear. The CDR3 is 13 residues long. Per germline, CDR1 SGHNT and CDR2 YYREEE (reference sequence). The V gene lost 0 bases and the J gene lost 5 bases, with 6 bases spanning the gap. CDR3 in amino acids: CASSLVPNNEQFF. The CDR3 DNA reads TGTGCCAGCAGCTTGGTGCCGAACAATGAGCAGTTCTTC.

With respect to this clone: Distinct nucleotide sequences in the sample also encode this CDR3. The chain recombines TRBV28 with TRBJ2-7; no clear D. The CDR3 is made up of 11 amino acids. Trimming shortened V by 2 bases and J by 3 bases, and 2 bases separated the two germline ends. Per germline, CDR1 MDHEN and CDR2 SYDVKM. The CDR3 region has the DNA TGTGCCAGCAGTTTAGACTACGAGCAGTACTTC. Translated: CASSLDYEQYF.

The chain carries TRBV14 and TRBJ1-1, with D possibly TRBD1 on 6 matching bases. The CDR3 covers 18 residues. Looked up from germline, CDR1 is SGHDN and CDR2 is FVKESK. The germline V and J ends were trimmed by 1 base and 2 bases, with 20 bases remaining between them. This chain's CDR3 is CASSQVRGRQGGNTEAFF. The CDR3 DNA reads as TGTGCCAGCAGCCAAGTACGGGGGCGGCAGGGCGGAAACACTGAAGCTTTCTTT.

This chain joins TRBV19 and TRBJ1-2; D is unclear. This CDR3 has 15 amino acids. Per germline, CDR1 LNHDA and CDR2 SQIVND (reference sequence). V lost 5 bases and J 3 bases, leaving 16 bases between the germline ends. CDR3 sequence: CASSPLPAGDYGYTF. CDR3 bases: TGTGCCAGTAGTCCACTCCCGGCCGGGGACTATGGCTACACCTTC.